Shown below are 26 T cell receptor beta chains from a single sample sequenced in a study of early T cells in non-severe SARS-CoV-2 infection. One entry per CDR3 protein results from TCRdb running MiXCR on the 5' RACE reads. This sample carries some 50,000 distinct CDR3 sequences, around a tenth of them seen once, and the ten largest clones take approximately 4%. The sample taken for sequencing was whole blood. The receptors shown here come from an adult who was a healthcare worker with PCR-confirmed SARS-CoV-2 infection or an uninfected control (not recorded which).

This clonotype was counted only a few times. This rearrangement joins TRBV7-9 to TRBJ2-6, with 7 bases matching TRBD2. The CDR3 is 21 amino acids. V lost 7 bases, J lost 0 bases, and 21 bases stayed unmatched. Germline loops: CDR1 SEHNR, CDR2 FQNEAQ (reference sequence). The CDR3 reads CASILSALVPGRSSGANVLTF. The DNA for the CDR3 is TGTGCCAGCATCCTGTCGGCACTGGTACCCGGGAGGAGCTCTGGGGCCAACGTCCTGACTTTC.

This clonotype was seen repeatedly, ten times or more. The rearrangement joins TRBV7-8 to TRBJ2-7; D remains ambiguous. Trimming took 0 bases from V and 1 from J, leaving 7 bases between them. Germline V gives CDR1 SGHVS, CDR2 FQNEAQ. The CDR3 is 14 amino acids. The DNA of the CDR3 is TGTGCCAGCAGCTTAGCGGCCCGGTCCTACGAGCAGTACTTC. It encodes CASSLAARSYEQYF.

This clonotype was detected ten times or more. This CDR3 is CASSLGGGRGQPQHF. CDR3 nucleotides: TGTGCCAGCAGCTTAGGGGGCGGGCGTGGACAGCCCCAGCATTTT. This chain connects TRBV7-9 to TRBJ1-5; D perhaps matches TRBD1 (5 bases). CDR3 length: 15 amino acids. Trimming left V 1 base short and J 7 bases short, with 14 bases between. Germline assignment: CDR1 SEHNR and CDR2 FQNEAQ (reference sequence).

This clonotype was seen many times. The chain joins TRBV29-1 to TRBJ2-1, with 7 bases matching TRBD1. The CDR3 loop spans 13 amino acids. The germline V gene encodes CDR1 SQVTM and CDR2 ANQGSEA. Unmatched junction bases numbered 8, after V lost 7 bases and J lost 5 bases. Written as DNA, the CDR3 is TGCAGCGCAAGCAGGGGGAGCAACAATGAGCAGTTCTTC. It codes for CSASRGSNNEQFF.

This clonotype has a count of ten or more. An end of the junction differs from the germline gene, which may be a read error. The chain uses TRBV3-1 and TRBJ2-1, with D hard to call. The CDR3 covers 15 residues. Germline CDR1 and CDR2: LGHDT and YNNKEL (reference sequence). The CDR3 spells CASSQVSRTANEQSF. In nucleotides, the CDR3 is TGTGCCAGCAGCCAGGTATCAAGAACTGCCAATGAGCAGTCCTTC.

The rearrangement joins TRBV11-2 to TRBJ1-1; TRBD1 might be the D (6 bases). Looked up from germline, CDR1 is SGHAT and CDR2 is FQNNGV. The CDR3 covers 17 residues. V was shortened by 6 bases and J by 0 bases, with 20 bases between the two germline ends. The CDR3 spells CASRAQGYPMVNTEAFF. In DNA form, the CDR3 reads TGTGCCAGCAGGGCTCAGGGGTACCCAATGGTGAACACTGAAGCTTTCTTT.

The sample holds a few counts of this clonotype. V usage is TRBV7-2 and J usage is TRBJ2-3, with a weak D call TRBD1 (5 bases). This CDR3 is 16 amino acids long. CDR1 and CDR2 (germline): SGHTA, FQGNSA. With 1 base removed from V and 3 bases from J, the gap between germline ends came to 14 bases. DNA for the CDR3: TGTGCCAGCAGCTTAGAGGGGCGCTCTGTGACAGATACGCAGTATTTT. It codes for CASSLEGRSVTDTQYF.

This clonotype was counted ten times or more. The CDR3 bases are TGTGCCAGCTCACCACCTCAGGTCGTAGCTAGGCAGTACTTC. Protein sequence: CASSPPQVVARQYF. The rearrangement uses TRBV18 and TRBJ2-7; D uncertain. V lost 0 bases and J lost 9, with 15 bases in between. This CDR3 is built from 14 residues. Germline V lookup: CDR1 KGHSH, CDR2 LQKENI.

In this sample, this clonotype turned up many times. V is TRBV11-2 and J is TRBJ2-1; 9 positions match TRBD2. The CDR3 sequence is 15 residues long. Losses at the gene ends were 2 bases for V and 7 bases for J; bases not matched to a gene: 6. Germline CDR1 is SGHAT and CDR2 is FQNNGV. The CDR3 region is CASSLKRLAVNEQFF. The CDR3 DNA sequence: TGTGCCAGCAGCTTAAAGAGACTAGCGGTTAATGAGCAGTTCTTC.

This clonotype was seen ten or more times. CDR3 nucleotides: TGTGCCAGCGTACTGGGCGGGCTCGGGGAGACCCAGTACTTC. It encodes CASVLGGLGETQYF. The rearrangement joins TRBV13 to TRBJ2-5; D possibly corresponds to TRBD2 (5 bases). In germline, CDR1 is PRHDT, CDR2 FYEKMQ (reference sequence). V lost 8 bases and J lost 5, with 18 bases in between. The CDR3 runs 14 residues.

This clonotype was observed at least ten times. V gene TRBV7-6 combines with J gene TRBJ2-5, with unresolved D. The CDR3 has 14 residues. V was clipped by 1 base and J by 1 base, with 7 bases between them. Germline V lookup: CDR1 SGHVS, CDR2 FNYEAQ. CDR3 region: CASSLGHSQETQYF. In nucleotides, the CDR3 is TGTGCCAGCAGCTTAGGACATTCCCAAGAGACCCAGTACTTC.

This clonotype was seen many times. The CDR3 loop is CASRSDRGAYGYTF. The DNA for the CDR3 is TGTGCCAGCAGGAGCGACAGGGGGGCCTATGGCTACACCTTC. This chain connects TRBV2 to TRBJ1-2, with TRBD1 matching 9 bases. The CDR3 length is 14 residues. The germline V gene encodes CDR1 SNHLY and CDR2 FYNNEI. V shed 6 bases, J shed 4 bases, and the junction held 6 bases outside the gene matches.

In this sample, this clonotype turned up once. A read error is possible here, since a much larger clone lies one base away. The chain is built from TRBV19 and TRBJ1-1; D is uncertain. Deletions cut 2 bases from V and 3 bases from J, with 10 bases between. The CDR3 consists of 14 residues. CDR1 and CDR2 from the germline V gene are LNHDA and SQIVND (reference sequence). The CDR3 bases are TGTGCCAGTAGTATACCAGCGGGCGACACTGAAGCTTTCTTT. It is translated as CASSIPAGDTEAFF.

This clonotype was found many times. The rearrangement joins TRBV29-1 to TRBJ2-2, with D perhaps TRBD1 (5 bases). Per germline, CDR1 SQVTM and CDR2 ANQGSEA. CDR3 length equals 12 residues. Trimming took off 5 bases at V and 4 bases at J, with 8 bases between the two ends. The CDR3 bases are TGCAGCGTTCAGGGTTCCACCGGGGAGCTGTTTTTT. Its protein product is CSVQGSTGELFF.

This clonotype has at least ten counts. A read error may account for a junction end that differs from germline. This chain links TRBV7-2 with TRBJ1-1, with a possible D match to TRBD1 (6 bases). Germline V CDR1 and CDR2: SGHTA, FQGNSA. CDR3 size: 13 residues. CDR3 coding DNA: TGCGCCAGCAGCCTGGACAGGAACACTGAAGCTTTCTTT. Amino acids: CASSLDRNTEAFF.

Here the CDR3 DNA reads TGTGCCAGCAGCCAGACCTATGGGACAGGGGTGGAGCAGTACTTC. This translates into CASSQTYGTGVEQYF. V usage is TRBV3-1 and J usage is TRBJ2-7, with TRBD1 matching over 10 bases. V shed 3 bases and J 7 bases; nucleotides not matched to a gene: 9. Germline values: CDR1 LGHDT, CDR2 YNNKEL (reference sequence). There are 15 residues in the CDR3.

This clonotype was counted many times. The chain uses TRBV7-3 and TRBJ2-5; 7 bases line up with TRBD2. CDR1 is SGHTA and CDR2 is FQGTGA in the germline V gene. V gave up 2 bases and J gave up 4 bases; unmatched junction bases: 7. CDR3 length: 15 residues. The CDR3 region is CASSLVAGAPETQYF. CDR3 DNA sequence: TGTGCCAGCAGCTTAGTGGCGGGAGCCCCAGAGACCCAGTACTTC.

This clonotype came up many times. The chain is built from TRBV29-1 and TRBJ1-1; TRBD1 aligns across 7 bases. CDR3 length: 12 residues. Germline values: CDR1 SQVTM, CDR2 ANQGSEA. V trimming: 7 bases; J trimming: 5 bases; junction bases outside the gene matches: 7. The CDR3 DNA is TGCAGCGCCTTACAGGGGTGGACTGAAGCTTTCTTT. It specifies CSALQGWTEAFF. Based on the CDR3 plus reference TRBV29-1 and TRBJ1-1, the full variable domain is SAVISQKPSRDICQRGTSLTIQCQVDSQVTMMFWYRQQPGQSLTLIATANQGSEATYESGFVIDKFPISRPNLTFSTLTVSNMSPEDSSIYLCSALQGWTEAFFGQGTRLTVV.

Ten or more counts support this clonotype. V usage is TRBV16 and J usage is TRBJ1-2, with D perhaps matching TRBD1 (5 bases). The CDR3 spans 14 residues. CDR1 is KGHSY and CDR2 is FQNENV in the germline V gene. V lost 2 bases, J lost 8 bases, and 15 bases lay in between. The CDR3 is CASSQGTYMGGYTF. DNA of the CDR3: TGTGCCAGCAGCCAAGGGACCTACATGGGCGGCTACACCTTC.

CDR3 loop: CSASLTGAYNEQFF. The CDR3, as DNA: TGCAGTGCTAGCCTGACAGGGGCCTACAATGAGCAGTTCTTC. V and J are TRBV20-1 and TRBJ2-1, with 8 bases aligning to TRBD1. J gave up 2 bases and V 3 bases, and 3 bases lay outside the gene matches. The germline V gene has CDR1 DFQATT and CDR2 SNEGSKA (reference sequence). This CDR3 has 14 residues.

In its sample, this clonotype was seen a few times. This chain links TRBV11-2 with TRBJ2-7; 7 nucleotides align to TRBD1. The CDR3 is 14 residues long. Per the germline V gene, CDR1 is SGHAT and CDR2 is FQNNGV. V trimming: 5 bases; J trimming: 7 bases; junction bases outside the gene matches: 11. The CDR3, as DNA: TGTGCCAGCAGCCCCGTTCGACAGGGTCTTGAGCAGTACTTC. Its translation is CASSPVRQGLEQYF.

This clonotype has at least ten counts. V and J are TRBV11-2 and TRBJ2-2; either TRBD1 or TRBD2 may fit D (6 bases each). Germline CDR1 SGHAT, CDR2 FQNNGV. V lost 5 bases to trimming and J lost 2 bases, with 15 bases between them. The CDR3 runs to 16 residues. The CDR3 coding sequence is TGTGCCAGCAGCCCAGGAGGGGGACCAAACACCGGGGAGCTGTTTTTT. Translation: CASSPGGGPNTGELFF.

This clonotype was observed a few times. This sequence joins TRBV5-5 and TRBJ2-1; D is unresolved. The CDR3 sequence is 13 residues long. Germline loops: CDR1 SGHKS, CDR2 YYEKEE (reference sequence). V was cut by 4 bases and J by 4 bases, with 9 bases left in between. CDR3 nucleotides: TGTGCCAGCAGCAGTGAGAGTTACAATGAGCAGTTCTTC. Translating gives CASSSESYNEQFF.

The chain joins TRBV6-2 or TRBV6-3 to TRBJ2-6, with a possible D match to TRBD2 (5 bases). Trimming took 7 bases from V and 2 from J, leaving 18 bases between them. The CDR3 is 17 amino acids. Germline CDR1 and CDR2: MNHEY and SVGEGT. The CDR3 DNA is TGTGCCAGCACTCGGCCCCGGGGTCTAGCTGGGGCCAACGTCCTGACTTTC. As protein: CASTRPRGLAGANVLTF.

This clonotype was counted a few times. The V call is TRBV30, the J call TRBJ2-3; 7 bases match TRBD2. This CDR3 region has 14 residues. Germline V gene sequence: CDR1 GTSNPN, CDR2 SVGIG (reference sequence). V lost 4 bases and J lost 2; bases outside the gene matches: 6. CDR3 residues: CAWKKGGDTDTQYF. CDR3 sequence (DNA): TGTGCCTGGAAGAAGGGAGGGGACACAGATACGCAGTATTTT.

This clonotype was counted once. CDR3 in DNA: TGTGCCAGCAGCTTATGGGTCCACACAGATACGCAGTATTTT. Amino acid sequence: CASSLWVHTDTQYF. The chain has TRBV11-2 and TRBJ2-3; no clear D gene. Trimming took off 2 bases at V and 2 bases at J, with 8 bases between the two ends. This CDR3 is 14 amino acids long. Germline V gives CDR1 SGHAT, CDR2 FQNNGV. Using reference TRBV11-2 and TRBJ2-3 for the parts outside the CDR3, the full variable domain is EAGVAQSPRYKIIEKRQSVAFWCNPISGHATLYWYQQILGQGPKLLIQFQNNGVVDDSQLPKDRFSAERLKGVDSTLKIQPAKLEDSAVYLCASSLWVHTDTQYFGPGTRLTVL.